What follows are 12 T cell receptor beta chains derived from one specimen sequenced in a study of T cell changes during pregnancy in multiple sclerosis. TCRdb keeps only in-frame clones here, not all; method: immunoSEQ multiplex PCR. The sample comprises about 39,000 clones, around four fifths of which are singletons, and around 0.65% rests with the top ten. This material consisted of CD4+ T cells from peripheral blood mononuclear cells, taken before pregnancy. The receptor set was obtained from a female donor with multiple sclerosis, enrolled in a pregnancy study.

This clone was seen just once. The chain carries TRBV4-2 and TRBJ2-5; D ambiguous. Per the germline V gene, CDR1 is LGHNA and CDR2 is YNFKEQ. The V end was cut by 4 bases, the J end by 1 base, with 7 bases between. The CDR3 contains 13 residues. CDR3 amino acids: CASSLTAQETQYF. The CDR3 nucleotides read TGTGCCAGCAGCCTAACAGCCCAAGAGACCCAGTACTTC.

The chain recombines TRBV7-9 with TRBJ2-1; TRBD2 aligns across 8 bases. The CDR3 loop spans 17 amino acids. Germline V gene data show CDR1 as SEHNR and CDR2 as FQNEAQ (reference sequence). With V trimmed by 5 bases and J by 8 bases, 17 bases remained unmatched. The CDR3 loop reads CASSPRRSTGGLHEQFF. In DNA, the CDR3 is TGTGCCAGCAGCCCCAGGCGTTCTACGGGAGGGCTGCATGAGCAGTTCTTC.

This chain connects TRBV2 to TRBJ2-1; D is undetermined. The V gene's germline CDR1 is SNHLY and CDR2 FYNNEI. The CDR3 extends over 13 amino acids. Trimming cost V 5 bases and J 6 bases, with 11 bases left between them. CDR3 loop: CASSLTQANEQFF. The CDR3, as DNA: TGTGCCAGCAGTTTAACGCAGGCCAATGAGCAGTTCTTC. The whole variable domain, remainder taken from reference TRBV2 and TRBJ2-1, is EPEVTQTPSHQVTQMGQEVILRCVPISNHLYFYWYRQILGQKVEFLVSFYNNEISEKSEIFDDQFSVERPDGSNFTLKIRSTKLEDSAMYFCASSLTQANEQFFGPGTRLTVL.

The chain links TRBV12-5 to TRBJ1-5; D unclear. CDR1 is LGHNT, CDR2 FRNRAP, per germline. The CDR3 is made up of 13 amino acids. The V and J ends lost 1 base and 1 base respectively, with 2 bases between them. The CDR3 coding sequence is TGTGCTAGTGGTTTGGCAAGCAATCAGCCCCAGCATTTT. It encodes CASGLASNQPQHF. The variable domain in full, with the rest retrieved from reference TRBV12-5 and TRBJ1-5, is DARVTQTPRHKVTEMGQEVTMRCQPILGHNTVFWYRQTMMQGLELLAYFRNRAPLDDSGMPKDRFSAEMPDATLATLKIQPSEPRDSAVYFCASGLASNQPQHFGDGTRLSIL.

This sequence joins TRBV6-1 and TRBJ1-5, with D possibly TRBD1 on 5 matching bases. The CDR3 contains 11 residues. Per germline, CDR1 MNHNS and CDR2 SASEGT. Trimming left V 10 bases short and J 8 bases short, with 12 bases between. CDR3 sequence (DNA): TGTGCCACCGGGGGGAGGGAGCCCCAGCATTTT. Encoded protein: CATGGREPQHF.

The chain recombines TRBV30 with TRBJ1-3; 9 positions match TRBD1. The CDR3 totals 13 residues. Germline CDR1 GTSNPN, CDR2 SVGIG (reference sequence). V was clipped by 6 bases and J by 2 bases; unmatched bases: 2. The CDR3 DNA is TGTGCCTGCCGGACAGGGGCTGGAAACACCATATATTTT. The encoded protein is CACRTGAGNTIYF.

V gene TRBV7-9 combines with J gene TRBJ1-1; D gene unclear. Trimming left V 2 bases short and J 3 bases short, with 13 bases between. Per germline, CDR1 SEHNR and CDR2 FQNEAQ (reference sequence). The CDR3 is 15 amino acids. CDR3 sequence (DNA): TGTGCCAGCAGCTTATTGGGCGGAGGTCACACTGAAGCTTTCTTT. As protein: CASSLLGGGHTEAFF. Looking up the rest from reference TRBV7-9 and TRBJ1-1 gives the full variable domain: DTGVSQNPRHKITKRGQNVTFRCDPISEHNRLYWYRQTLGQGPEFLTYFQNEAQLEKSRLLSDRFSAERPKGSFSTLEIQRTEQGDSAMYLCASSLLGGGHTEAFFGQGTRLTVV.

The sample holds a few counts of this clone. The CDR3 DNA is TGTGCCAGCAGCTTAGAAGCGGGAGCTGGGGCCAACGTCCTGACTTTC. Amino acid sequence: CASSLEAGAGANVLTF. V and J are TRBV7-8 and TRBJ2-6; 8 bases fit TRBD2. The germline V gene encodes CDR1 SGHVS and CDR2 FQNEAQ. The CDR3 sequence is 16 residues long. The trim removed 1 base at V and 2 bases at J, leaving 1 base unmatched.

This chain uses TRBV5-1 with TRBJ2-7; the D gene is possibly TRBD2 (6 bases). The CDR3 is 14 amino acids. Germline V lookup: CDR1 SGHRS, CDR2 YFSETQ. Between the trimmed V and J ends, which lost 1 base and 6 bases, there was a span of 14 bases. DNA of the CDR3: TGCGCCAGCAGCTTGAATCCGGGGGTGGGCGAGCAGTACTTC. It is translated as CASSLNPGVGEQYF. Supplemented by reference TRBV5-1 and TRBJ2-7, the full variable domain reads KAGVTQTPRYLIKTRGQQVTLSCSPISGHRSVSWYQQTPGQGLQFLFEYFSETQRNKGNFPGRFSGRQFSNSRSEMNVSTLELGDSALYLCASSLNPGVGEQYFGPGTRLTVT.

The chain joins TRBV6-5 to TRBJ1-2; D might be TRBD1 (6 bases). The length of the CDR3 is 13 residues. Trimming cost V 4 bases and J 8 bases, with 14 bases left between them. Germline assignment: CDR1 MNHEY and CDR2 SVGAGI. The CDR3 reads CASSLTGLYGYTF. The CDR3 coding sequence is TGTGCCAGCAGTTTAACAGGGCTCTACGGCTACACCTTC.

The V gene is TRBV1, the J gene TRBJ1-5; TRBD1, the table's D call, lacks a check against the DNA. TRBV1 is deemed a pseudogene. The CDR3 contains 19 residues. The CDR3 sequence: CTGSRLYREGFISNQPQHF. The CDR3, as DNA: TGCACCGGCAGCCGTTTGTACAGGGAAGGGTTCATTAGCAATCAGCCCCAGCATTTT.

The chain links TRBV5-4 to TRBJ2-3, with 8 bases fitting TRBD2. The CDR3 totals 18 residues. In germline, CDR1 is SGHNT, CDR2 YYREEE (reference sequence). V lost 6 bases to trimming and J lost 5 bases; unmatched junction nucleotides: 20. The CDR3 loop reads CASKRLPRGGGRKDTQYF. In DNA, the CDR3 is TGTGCCAGCAAAAGATTACCCCGGGGGGGCGGGAGAAAAGATACGCAGTATTTT.